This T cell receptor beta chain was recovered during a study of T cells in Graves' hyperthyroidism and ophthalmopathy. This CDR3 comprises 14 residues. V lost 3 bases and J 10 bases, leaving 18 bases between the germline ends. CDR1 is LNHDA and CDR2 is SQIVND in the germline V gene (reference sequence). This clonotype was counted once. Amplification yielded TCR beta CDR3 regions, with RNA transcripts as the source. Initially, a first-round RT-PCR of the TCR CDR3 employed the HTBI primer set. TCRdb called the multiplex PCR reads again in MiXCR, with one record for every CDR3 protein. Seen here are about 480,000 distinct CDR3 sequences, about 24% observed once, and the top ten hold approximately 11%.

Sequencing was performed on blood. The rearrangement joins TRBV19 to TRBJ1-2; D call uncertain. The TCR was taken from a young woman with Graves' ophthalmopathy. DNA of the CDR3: TGTGCCAGTAGTATCGCTGGGCTTGTGAGTGACTACACCTTC. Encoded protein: CASSIAGLVSDYTF. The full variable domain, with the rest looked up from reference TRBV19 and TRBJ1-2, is DGGITQSPKYLFRKEGQNVTLSCEQNLNHDAMYWYRQDPGQGLRLIYYSQIVNDFQKGDIAEGYSVSREKKESFPLTVTSAQKNPTAFYLCASSIAGLVSDYTFGSGTRLTVV.